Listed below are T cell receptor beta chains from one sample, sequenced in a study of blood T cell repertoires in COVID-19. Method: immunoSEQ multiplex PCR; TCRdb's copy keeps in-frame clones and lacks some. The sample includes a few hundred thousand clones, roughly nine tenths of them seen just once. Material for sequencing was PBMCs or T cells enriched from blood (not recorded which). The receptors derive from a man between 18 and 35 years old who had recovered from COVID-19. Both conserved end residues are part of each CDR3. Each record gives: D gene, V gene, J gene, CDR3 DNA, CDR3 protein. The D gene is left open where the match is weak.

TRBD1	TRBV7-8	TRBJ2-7	TGTGCCAGCAGCTTAGTGGGCAGGGGGCTATCTAGCTCCTACGAGCAGTACTTC	CASSLVGRGLSSSYEQYF
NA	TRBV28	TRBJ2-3	TGTGCCAGCAGTTTAAGGGGCAGGGGGGTTGATACGCAGTATTTT	CASSLRGRGVDTQYF
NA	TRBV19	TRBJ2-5	TGTGCCAGTAGTATTACGGGGGAGACCCAGTACTTC	CASSITGETQYF
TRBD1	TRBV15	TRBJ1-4	TGTGCCACCAGCAGAGATGGACAGGGTGGAGCGAAACTGTTTTTT	CATSRDGQGGAKLFF
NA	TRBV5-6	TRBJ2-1	TGTGCCAGCAGCTTGGTAGCGGAACTCAATGAGCAGTTCTTC	CASSLVAELNEQFF
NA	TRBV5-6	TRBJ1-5	TGTGCCAGCAGCTCAGCAGGGTTTCTTTTTGGCAATCAGCCCCAGCATTTT	CASSSAGFLFGNQPQHF
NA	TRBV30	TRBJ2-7	TGTGCCTGGAAGACAGCTTCGTCCTACGAGCAGTACTTC	CAWKTASSYEQYF
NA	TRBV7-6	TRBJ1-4	TGTGCCAGCAGCTTAGGGGGGGGCATCGGACAGTACGAAAAACTGTTTTTT	CASSLGGGIGQYEKLFF
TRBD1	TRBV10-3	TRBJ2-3	TGTGCCATCAGCTCGACAGGGGGCACAGATACGCAGTATTTT	CAISSTGGTDTQYF
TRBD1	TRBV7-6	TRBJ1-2	TGTGCCAGCAGTCCAACAGGGGAACGGAGGTATGGCTACACCTTC	CASSPTGERRYGYTF
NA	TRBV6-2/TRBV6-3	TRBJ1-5	TGTGCCAGCAGTTTTTCAGGGCCCTCTGGGCCCCAGCATTTT	CASSFSGPSGPQHF
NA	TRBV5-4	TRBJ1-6	TGTGCCAGCAGGGTCGTGACAGGAAATTTTAGCTCCTATAATTCACCCCTCCACTTT	CASRVVTGNFSSYNSPLHF
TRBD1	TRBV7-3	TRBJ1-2	TGTGCCAGCAGCACCGGGACAGGTAGCCATGGCTACACCTTC	CASSTGTGSHGYTF
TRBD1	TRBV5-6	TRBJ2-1	TGTGCCAGCAGCTTGGATGGGACAGGGAACATCGATGAGCAGTTCTTC	CASSLDGTGNIDEQFF
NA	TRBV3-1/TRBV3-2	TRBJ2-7	TGTGCCAGCAGCCAATCCCCGACTACCTCCTCGGGGCAGTACTTC	CASSQSPTTSSGQYF
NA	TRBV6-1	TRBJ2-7	TGTGCCAGCAGTGAAGGGGACACCCTCGCCTACGAGCAGTACTTC	CASSEGDTLAYEQYF
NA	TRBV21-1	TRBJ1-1	TGTGCCAGCAGCAAACAGGGGGCAAAATACACTGAAGCTTTCTTT	CASSKQGAKYTEAFF